The rows below give T cell receptor beta chains drawn from one sample of a study of T-cell memory formation after mild COVID-19. One entry per CDR3 protein, called by TCRdb with MiXCR from the 5' RACE reads. The sample carries approximately 300,000 distinct CDR3 sequences, roughly 15% recorded once. The sequencing sample was made of PBMCs or a T cell subset sorted from them (not recorded which). The receptors were sampled from a man aged 18 to 35 who had mild COVID-19 (a few samples of this study predate the infection). Cell type and time point are not known. The CDR3 runs from the conserved cysteine through the conserved F or W. The D gene is left open where the match is weak. Where a row states a size, it is once, few, many or the class of an expanded clone; other rows omit it.

clone size: NA; V gene: TRBV5-1; J gene: TRBJ2-7; D gene: NA; CDR3 protein: CASSLFGGYEQYF; CDR3 DNA: TGCGCCAGCAGCTTGTTTGGCGGCTACGAGCAGTACTTC
clone size: many; V gene: TRBV5-1; J gene: TRBJ1-2; D gene: NA; CDR3 protein: CASSLGQGTYGYTF; CDR3 DNA: TGCGCCAGCAGCTTGGGCCAGGGGACCTATGGCTACACCTTC
clone size: NA; V gene: TRBV18; J gene: TRBJ2-7; D gene: NA; CDR3 protein: CASSEGGAHEQYF; CDR3 DNA: TGTGCCAGCTCTGAGGGGGGGGCCCACGAGCAGTACTTC
clone size: NA; V gene: TRBV4-3; J gene: TRBJ1-4; D gene: NA; CDR3 protein: CASSPNPGGEKLFF; CDR3 DNA: TGCGCCAGCAGCCCGAATCCCGGGGGAGAAAAACTGTTTTTT
clone size: few; V gene: TRBV7-2; J gene: TRBJ1-1; D gene: NA; CDR3 protein: CASSPILRGMNTEAFF; CDR3 DNA: TGTGCCAGCAGCCCGATTTTAAGGGGGATGAACACTGAAGCTTTCTTT
clone size: NA; V gene: TRBV7-9; J gene: TRBJ2-3; D gene: NA; CDR3 protein: CASSFYTRWVIFSDTQYF; CDR3 DNA: TGTGCCAGCAGCTTTTACACCCGGTGGGTCATTTTCTCGGATACGCAGTATTTT
clone size: few; V gene: TRBV12-3/TRBV12-4; J gene: TRBJ2-1; D gene: NA; CDR3 protein: CASSPAGGVYNEQFF; CDR3 DNA: TGTGCCAGCAGTCCGGCCGGCGGGGTCTACAATGAGCAGTTCTTC
clone size: many; V gene: TRBV4-2; J gene: TRBJ1-5; D gene: TRBD1; CDR3 protein: CASSQDLQGAYQPQHF; CDR3 DNA: TGTGCCAGCAGCCAAGATCTGCAGGGGGCTTATCAGCCCCAGCATTTT
clone size: many; V gene: TRBV7-9; J gene: TRBJ2-1; D gene: TRBD2; CDR3 protein: CASSLRGTSGGHEQFF; CDR3 DNA: TGTGCCAGCAGCTTGCGCGGGACTAGCGGGGGGCATGAGCAGTTCTTC
clone size: few; V gene: TRBV4-1; J gene: TRBJ2-1; D gene: NA; CDR3 protein: CASEKTHGRGNRDEQFF; CDR3 DNA: TGCGCCAGCGAAAAGACCCATGGCAGGGGAAACCGCGATGAGCAGTTCTTC
clone size: few; V gene: TRBV6-5; J gene: TRBJ1-6; D gene: NA; CDR3 protein: CASRDDHRTLNSPLHF; CDR3 DNA: TGTGCCAGCAGGGACGACCATCGGACACTCAATTCACCCCTCCACTTT
clone size: few; V gene: TRBV6-5; J gene: TRBJ1-4; D gene: NA; CDR3 protein: CASKGYGVEKLFF; CDR3 DNA: TGTGCCAGCAAGGGGTACGGTGTTGAAAAACTGTTTTTT
clone size: NA; V gene: TRBV7-6; J gene: TRBJ2-7; D gene: TRBD2; CDR3 protein: CASSLVGGGETYEQYF; CDR3 DNA: TGTGCCAGCAGCTTAGTAGGCGGGGGGGAGACCTACGAGCAGTACTTC
clone size: NA; V gene: TRBV5-6; J gene: TRBJ1-2; D gene: NA; CDR3 protein: CASSPDEGHPGYGYTF; CDR3 DNA: TGTGCCAGCAGCCCGGATGAGGGACACCCTGGCTATGGCTACACCTTC
clone size: NA; V gene: TRBV12-3/TRBV12-4; J gene: TRBJ2-7; D gene: NA; CDR3 protein: CASSLAPGGPSSYEQYF; CDR3 DNA: TGTGCCAGCAGTTTAGCGCCGGGGGGCCCGAGCTCCTACGAGCAGTACTTC
clone size: few; V gene: TRBV5-1; J gene: TRBJ2-3; D gene: NA; CDR3 protein: CASSLEFTDTQYF; CDR3 DNA: TGCGCCAGCAGCTTGGAATTCACAGATACGCAGTATTTT
clone size: NA; V gene: TRBV3-1; J gene: TRBJ1-2; D gene: TRBD1; CDR3 protein: CASSSRDRGAHYGYTF; CDR3 DNA: TGTGCCAGCAGCTCGAGAGACAGGGGCGCCCACTATGGCTACACCTTC